These 9 T cell receptor beta chains share one sample of origin, sequenced in a study of OX40 agonist ivuxolimab in advanced cancers. Sequenced by immunoSEQ multiplex PCR; TCRdb stores in-frame clones only, minus some. The table records about 79,000 clones, around 85% of them present only once. The sample was CD4+ or CD8+ T cells sorted from blood, taken in a trial of the OX40 agonist ivuxolimab. The source is an adult with an advanced solid tumor such as melanoma, head and neck, liver or kidney cancer.

This clone appeared a single time. The gene calls are TRBV14 and TRBJ2-7; 10 positions match TRBD2. CDR1 and CDR2 from the germline V gene are SGHDN and FVKESK. The CDR3 covers 14 residues. J was trimmed by 3 bases and V by 4 bases; bases with no gene match: 3. CDR3 residues: CASSLSGRLYEQYF. For the CDR3, the DNA is TGTGCCAGCAGCCTTAGCGGGAGGCTCTACGAGCAGTACTTC.

The chain uses TRBV7-9 and TRBJ1-4, with 11 bases matching TRBD1. The germline gives CDR1 SEHNR, CDR2 FQNEAQ (reference sequence). CDR3 length: 18 residues. Germline trimming cut 5 bases from V and 7 bases from J; bases unmatched to any gene: 15. The CDR3 reads CASSRRDRGASSSEKLFF. The DNA of the CDR3 is TGTGCCAGCAGCCGACGGGACAGGGGGGCCTCGTCAAGTGAAAAACTGTTTTTT.

The CDR3 is CASKGLAGNTGELFF. The CDR3 region has the DNA TGTGCCAGCAAGGGGCTAGCGGGGAACACCGGGGAGCTGTTTTTT. The chain recombines TRBV2 with TRBJ2-2, with 8 bases fitting TRBD2. Trimming removed 7 bases from V and 1 base from J; junction bases left unmatched: 5. Germline lookup yields CDR1 SNHLY and CDR2 FYNNEI. This CDR3 contains 15 residues.

The V call is TRBV15, the J call TRBJ2-3, with D perhaps matching TRBD1 or TRBD2 (6 bases each). Germline values: CDR1 LNHNV, CDR2 YYDKDF (reference sequence). V was shortened by 5 bases and J by 2 bases, with 17 bases between the two germline ends. This CDR3 region has 16 residues. The CDR3 protein is CATSRGTTPFTDTQYF. The DNA of the CDR3 is TGTGCCACCAGCCGCGGGACAACGCCTTTCACAGATACGCAGTATTTT.

With respect to this clone: This specimen includes other DNA sequences encoding the same CDR3. This chain links TRBV7-9 with TRBJ2-3; 15 bases map to TRBD2. V shed 2 bases, J shed 3 bases, and the junction held 9 bases outside the gene matches. Germline V gene lookup returns CDR1 SEHNR and CDR2 FQNEAQ (reference sequence). There are 19 residues in the CDR3. This chain's CDR3 is CASSLRTSGRAGSTDTQYF. CDR3 nucleotide sequence: TGTGCCAGCAGCTTACGGACTAGCGGGAGGGCCGGGTCTACAGATACGCAGTATTTT.

This rearrangement joins TRBV18 to TRBJ2-5; D call uncertain. CDR1 KGHSH and CDR2 LQKENI come from the germline V gene. The length of the CDR3 is 14 residues. V shed 6 bases and J shed 3 bases, with 14 bases lying between them. CDR3 protein: CASSPFQREETQYF. The CDR3 nucleotides read TGTGCCAGCTCCCCCTTCCAGCGCGAAGAGACCCAGTACTTC. Complete variable domain (other parts from reference TRBV18 and TRBJ2-5): NAGVMQNPRHLVRRRGQEARLRCSPMKGHSHVYWYRQLPEEGLKFMVYLQKENIIDESGMPKERFSAEFPKEGPSILRIQQVVRGDSAAYFCASSPFQREETQYFGPGTRLLVL.

The J gene is TRBJ1-2, the V gene TRBV12-2; whether TRBD1, the table's D call, matches the DNA was not checked. TRBV12-2 is a recognized pseudogene. There are 18 residues in the CDR3. For the CDR3, the DNA is TGTGCAAGCCACTTCATTCAAGGGGCGCGGACAGGGGGCTATGGCTACACCTTC. It codes for CASHFIQGARTGGYGYTF.

This clone appeared many times. This chain joins TRBV4-1 and TRBJ1-2; the match to TRBD1 covers 10 bases. V was pared by 4 bases and J by 3 bases, with 8 bases of the junction left unmatched. The CDR3 loop spans 16 amino acids. From germline, CDR1 is MGHRA and CDR2 YSYEKL. For the CDR3, the DNA is TGCGCCAGCAGCCTCGAGACCGGACAGGGGGACTATGGCTACACCTTC. Translation gives CASSLETGQGDYGYTF.

There are a few counts of this clone. The chain couples TRBV13 to TRBJ1-1; possible D gene TRBD1, 6 bases. The CDR3 is made up of 12 amino acids. The germline V gene has CDR1 PRHDT and CDR2 FYEKMQ (reference sequence). In DNA form, the CDR3 reads TGTTCCTCTTCAGACAGGTGGGCTGAAGCTTTCTTT. Residues: CSSSDRWAEAFF.